The next 16 T cell receptor beta chains were all read from a single sample in a study of OX40 agonist ivuxolimab in advanced cancers. Using immunoSEQ multiplex PCR, the repertoire was profiled, and TCRdb retains in-frame clones only, with some absent. Counted here are about 13,000 clones, around 73% occurring once; the ten biggest clones make up about two fifths. The specimen was CD4+ or CD8+ T cells sorted from blood, collected in a trial of the OX40 agonist ivuxolimab. The origin of the receptors is an adult with an advanced solid tumor such as melanoma, head and neck, liver or kidney cancer.

This chain connects TRBV28 to TRBJ2-7, with D unclear. V lost 2 bases to trimming and J lost 3 bases, with 8 bases between them. This CDR3 has 13 amino acids. Germline-derived CDR1 and CDR2 are MDHEN and SYDVKM. The CDR3 region is CASSLPVFYEQYF. As DNA, the CDR3 is TGTGCCAGCAGTTTACCCGTCTTCTACGAGCAGTACTTC.

This clone was counted once. The junction and the germline gene differ at one end; a read error may be behind it. The rearrangement joins TRBV5-4 to TRBJ2-1; 8 bases fit TRBD2. CDR3 length: 14 amino acids. Germline CDR1 SGHNT, CDR2 YYREEE (reference sequence). The CDR3 protein is CASSQVGLAGEQFF. In DNA form, the CDR3 reads TGCGCCAGCAGCCAAGTAGGCCTAGCGGGTGAGCAGTTCTTC.

The rearrangement links TRBV30 to TRBJ1-2; D uncertain. V was clipped by 7 bases and J by 4 bases, with 10 bases between them. This CDR3 has 11 residues. Germline CDR1 is GTSNPN and CDR2 is SVGIG (reference sequence). The CDR3 reads CAYTEFYGYTF. CDR3 DNA sequence: TGTGCCTATACAGAGTTCTATGGCTACACCTTC.

The chain recombines TRBV29-1 with TRBJ2-2; 9 bases match TRBD1. Germline CDR1 reads SQVTM; CDR2 reads ANQGSEA. The CDR3 contains 17 residues. Unmatched junction bases numbered 11, after V lost 0 bases and J lost 6 bases. The CDR3 nucleotides are TGCAGCGTTGAAGATCCGGCAGGGACAGGGATTTCCGGGGAGCTGTTTTTT. This gives the protein CSVEDPAGTGISGELFF.

The V call is TRBV6-1, the J call TRBJ1-3; TRBD1 is a possible D gene (5 bases). This CDR3 has 15 residues. With 1 base removed from V and 5 bases from J, the gap between germline ends came to 12 bases. CDR1 and CDR2 from the germline V gene are MNHNS and SASEGT. The CDR3 nucleotides read TGTGCCAGCAGTGAAGACGGACACCTAAGAAACACCATATATTTT. Translation: CASSEDGHLRNTIYF.

This clone has only a few counts. The chain carries TRBV4-1 and TRBJ2-1, with 8 nucleotides matching TRBD2. Trimming removed 1 base from V and 15 bases from J; junction bases left unmatched: 5. This CDR3 region has 12 residues. The V gene's germline CDR1 is MGHRA and CDR2 YSYEKL. The CDR3: CASSQGPGLVFF. DNA for the CDR3: TGCGCCAGCAGCCAAGGGCCGGGACTAGTGTTCTTC.

This clone is medium-sized. The CDR3: CASSEAGGNSPLHF. CDR3 bases: TGTGCCAGCAGTGAAGCAGGGGGTAATTCACCCCTCCACTTT. J is TRBJ1-6 and V is TRBV6-1; tentative D call: TRBD1 (6 bases). The V end was cut by 0 bases, the J end by 6 bases, with 6 bases between. Germline CDR1 is MNHNS and CDR2 is SASEGT. The CDR3 runs to 14 residues.

This clone was counted only a few times. In DNA form, the CDR3 reads TGTGCCATACCTATCCGGGACGGGAGCTCCTACGAGCAGTACTTC. It codes for CAIPIRDGSSYEQYF. V and J are TRBV2 and TRBJ2-7; the D gene is possibly TRBD2 (6 bases). The germline V gene has CDR1 SNHLY and CDR2 FYNNEI. The length of the CDR3 is 15 residues. Trimming took 10 bases from V and 0 from J, leaving 19 bases between them.

The V call is TRBV4-1, the J call TRBJ1-5; 12 nucleotides match TRBD1. This CDR3 comprises 14 residues. Unmatched junction bases numbered 0, after V lost 3 bases and J lost 6 bases. The germline V gene encodes CDR1 MGHRA and CDR2 YSYEKL. The CDR3 DNA is TGCGCCAGCAGCCAGGGACAGGGGGCTCAGCCCCAGCATTTT. Translation: CASSQGQGAQPQHF.

The chain uses TRBV9 and TRBJ2-1, with TRBD2 matching 13 bases. V lost 0 bases and J lost 5; bases outside the gene matches: 2. The germline V gene encodes CDR1 SGDLS and CDR2 YYNGEE. CDR3 size: 16 residues. The CDR3 coding sequence is TGTGCCAGCAGCGTAGAGGGACTAGCGGGAAACAATGAGCAGTTCTTC. This sequence encodes CASSVEGLAGNNEQFF.

V gene TRBV2 combines with J gene TRBJ1-4; tentative D call: TRBD1 (6 bases). Germline V CDR1 and CDR2: SNHLY, FYNNEI. This CDR3 comprises 14 residues. The germline V and J ends were trimmed by 7 bases and 4 bases, with 13 bases remaining between them. Here the CDR3 reads CASKRDTGNEKLFF. CDR3 sequence (DNA): TGTGCCAGCAAAAGGGACACCGGTAATGAAAAACTGTTTTTT.

The V call is TRBV4-1, the J call TRBJ2-2; 8 nucleotides align to TRBD2. The germline V gene has CDR1 MGHRA and CDR2 YSYEKL. V shed 0 bases, J shed 0 bases, and the junction held 6 bases outside the gene matches. The CDR3 sequence is 18 residues long. CDR3 in DNA: TGCGCCAGCAGCCAAGATCTGAGACTAGCGCCGAACACCGGGGAGCTGTTTTTT. Translated: CASSQDLRLAPNTGELFF.

The chain links TRBV7-3 to TRBJ2-1; the match to TRBD2 covers 8 bases. Germline-derived CDR1 and CDR2 are SGHTA and FQGTGA. The CDR3 totals 15 residues. Germline trimming cut 5 bases from V and 1 base from J; bases unmatched to any gene: 4. The CDR3 DNA sequence: TGTGCCAGCAGCCCCACTAGCGGTTCCTACAATGAGCAGTTCTTC. It translates to CASSPTSGSYNEQFF. Complete variable domain (other parts from reference TRBV7-3 and TRBJ2-1): GAGVSQTPSNKVTEKGKYVELRCDPISGHTALYWYRQSLGQGPEFLIYFQGTGAADDSGLPNDRFFAVRPEGSVSTLKIQRTERGDSAVYLCASSPTSGSYNEQFFGPGTRLTVL.

This chain links TRBV7-5 with TRBJ2-3; TRBD1, the table's D call, was not compared with the DNA. TRBV7-5 is recorded as a pseudogene. The CDR3 consists of 14 residues. The DNA of the CDR3 is TGTGCCAGCAGCTTAGGGCCCAACACAGATACGCAGTATTTT. Protein product: CASSLGPNTDTQYF.

The chain joins TRBV9 to TRBJ1-1, with unresolved D. This CDR3 comprises 18 residues. V was pared by 1 base and J by 1 base, with 20 bases between. The germline CDR1 and CDR2 sequences are SGDLS and YYNGEE. The CDR3 here is CASSVSPREGMGNTEAFF. CDR3 in DNA: TGTGCCAGCAGCGTATCCCCCCGCGAGGGAATGGGGAACACTGAAGCTTTCTTT.

Only a few counts were recorded for this clone. The same CDR3 can be traced to other DNA sequences in this sample. The gene calls are TRBV6-4 and TRBJ2-3, with D perhaps TRBD2 (6 bases). Germline CDR1 and CDR2: MRHNA and SNTAGT. The CDR3 length is 14 residues. V lost 3 bases, J lost 0 bases, and 7 bases lay in between. The CDR3 DNA follows: TGTGCCAGCAGTGAGGGGGGAAGCACAGATACGCAGTATTTT. It codes for CASSEGGSTDTQYF.